Each of the 10 T cell receptor beta chains below was sequenced from the same sample in a study of T cell responses to AZD1222 COVID-19 vaccine. TCRdb keeps only in-frame clones here, not all; method: immunoSEQ multiplex PCR. The data hold about 160,000 clones, with roughly 90% observed a single time. The sequencing used peripheral blood, collected 28 days after the second AZD1222 dose. These receptors all stem from an adult who received the AZD1222 COVID-19 vaccine.

This chain links TRBV27 with TRBJ1-5; 7 bases fit TRBD1. Germline loops: CDR1 MNHEY, CDR2 SMNVEV (reference sequence). CDR3 length equals 16 residues. Trimming took 5 bases from V and 4 from J; bases not matched to a gene: 11. CDR3: CASSSSWGQLNQPQHF. In nucleotides, the CDR3 is TGTGCCAGCAGTAGTAGCTGGGGACAGTTAAATCAGCCCCAGCATTTT.

Only one count was recorded for this clone. This chain uses TRBV6-6 with TRBJ1-5; no firm D call. CDR3 size: 11 residues. The V end was cut by 6 bases, the J end by 6 bases, with 6 bases between. Germline V lookup: CDR1 MNHNY, CDR2 SVGAGI (reference sequence). CDR3 sequence: CASSSGQPQHF. The CDR3 nucleotides read TGTGCCAGCAGCTCCGGTCAGCCCCAGCATTTT.

The chain recombines TRBV11-3 with TRBJ1-2, with 8 positions matching TRBD1. V lost 1 base to trimming and J lost 8 bases; unmatched junction nucleotides: 15. Germline V gene data show CDR1 as SGHNT and CDR2 as YENEEA. The CDR3 length is 17 residues. CDR3: CASSLGHYDRGSGGYTF. In DNA, the CDR3 is TGTGCCAGCAGCTTAGGTCATTACGACAGGGGATCGGGCGGCTACACCTTC.

The rearrangement joins TRBV28 to TRBJ2-7; TRBD2 matches 11 bases. Germline V lookup: CDR1 MDHEN, CDR2 SYDVKM. The CDR3 is 17 residues long. V gave up 2 bases and J gave up 2 bases; unmatched junction bases: 8. The CDR3 spells CASSLSLLAGETYEQYF. The DNA for the CDR3 is TGTGCCAGCAGTTTAAGCCTACTAGCGGGAGAGACCTACGAGCAGTACTTC. The full variable domain, its missing parts supplied by reference TRBV28 and TRBJ2-7, is DVKVTQSSRYLVKRTGEKVFLECVQDMDHENMFWYRQDPGLGLRLIYFSYDVKMKEKGDIPEGYSVSREKKERFSLILESASTNQTSMYLCASSLSLLAGETYEQYFGPGTRLTVT.

V gene TRBV5-1 combines with J gene TRBJ1-2; TRBD1 is a possible D gene (5 bases). The ends were cut back, 4 bases at V and 0 bases at J, with 10 bases in the middle. The CDR3 covers 14 residues. Germline V gene sequence: CDR1 SGHRS, CDR2 YFSETQ. In nucleotides, the CDR3 is TGCGCCAGCAGCGGCGAGACAGCTAACTATGGCTACACCTTC. Translation gives CASSGETANYGYTF.

This chain uses TRBV18 with TRBJ2-3; 8 bases match TRBD1. CDR3 length: 15 residues. The germline gives CDR1 KGHSH, CDR2 LQKENI. Trimming cost V 3 bases and J 4 bases; bases outside gene matches: 6. CDR3 in DNA: TGTGCCAGCTCACCCGGACAGGGTGACGCAGATACGCAGTATTTT. This encodes CASSPGQGDADTQYF.

This chain joins TRBV12-3 or TRBV12-4 and TRBJ2-7; TRBD1 might be the D (5 bases). V shed 8 bases and J shed 3 bases, with 14 bases lying between them. This CDR3 is built from 13 residues. CDR3 DNA: TGTGCCAGCCGGGCGGACATAGGCTACGAGCAGTACTTC. Translating gives CASRADIGYEQYF.

The rearrangement links TRBV18 to TRBJ2-3; TRBD1 is a possible D gene (6 bases). Germline-derived CDR1 and CDR2 are KGHSH and LQKENI. V lost 3 bases to trimming and J lost 1 base, with 11 bases between them. CDR3 length: 15 amino acids. The CDR3 bases are TGTGCCAGCTCACCCCAAGCAGGGGGCACAGATACGCAGTATTTT. Translated: CASSPQAGGTDTQYF.

This chain links TRBV6-2 or TRBV6-3 with TRBJ2-2; a possible D gene is TRBD1 (5 bases). From germline, CDR1 is MNHEY and CDR2 SVGEGT. Deletions cut 0 bases from V and 4 bases from J, with 18 bases between. CDR3 length equals 18 residues. CDR3 nucleotide sequence: TGTGCCAGCAGTTACTCGTTGACAGCTAGAACGGTCACCGGGGAGCTGTTTTTT. This translates into CASSYSLTARTVTGELFF.

The chain has TRBV14 and TRBJ2-1; the D gene is possibly TRBD2 (5 bases). Per the germline V gene, CDR1 is SGHDN and CDR2 is FVKESK. Between the trimmed V and J ends, which lost 0 bases and 12 bases, there was a span of 9 bases. This CDR3 has 12 residues. The CDR3 spells CASSQEGGRQFF. As DNA, the CDR3 is TGTGCCAGCAGCCAAGAAGGTGGGAGGCAGTTCTTC.